Listed here are 10 T cell receptor beta chains from one sample, sequenced in a study of blood T cell repertoires in COVID-19. The method was immunoSEQ multiplex PCR; TCRdb's version includes in-frame clones alone and lacks a portion of them. This sample has about 58,000 clones, with 85% to 90% found just once. Sequencing was carried out using peripheral blood. Source of these receptors: a man aged 55-75 years with acute or convalescent COVID-19.

This clone occurred once. CDR3 DNA sequence: TGTGCCAGCAGCTTAGGGAAGAGGACAGGAATGAACACTGAAGCTTTCTTT. Amino acid sequence: CASSLGKRTGMNTEAFF. The chain couples TRBV7-8 to TRBJ1-1; TRBD1 matches at 7 bases. Losses at the gene ends were 1 base for V and 0 bases for J; bases not matched to a gene: 8. The germline CDR1 and CDR2 sequences are SGHVS and FQNEAQ. This CDR3 has 17 residues.

This chain uses TRBV7-9 with TRBJ1-1; D perhaps matches TRBD1 (5 bases). This CDR3 comprises 14 residues. V lost 3 bases and J lost 3, with 11 bases in between. Germline V gene data show CDR1 as SEHNR and CDR2 as FQNEAQ (reference sequence). The CDR3 DNA follows: TGTGCCAGCAGCTTCACTGGGGCTGACACTGAAGCTTTCTTT. Protein sequence: CASSFTGADTEAFF.

This chain joins TRBV4-2 and TRBJ2-5, with 12 bases matching TRBD1. The CDR3 has 17 amino acids. V shed 4 bases, J shed 5 bases, and the junction held 11 bases outside the gene matches. The germline CDR1 and CDR2 sequences are LGHNA and YNFKEQ. The CDR3 coding sequence is TGTGCCAGCAGCCTTTACATTGGGACAGGGGGCGCCGAGACCCAGTACTTC. Its translation: CASSLYIGTGGAETQYF.

This chain uses TRBV30 with TRBJ1-4; 7 bases agree with TRBD1. The CDR3 has 14 amino acids. Germline V gives CDR1 GTSNPN, CDR2 SVGIG (reference sequence). V shed 3 bases and J 7 bases; nucleotides not matched to a gene: 8. CDR3 residues: CAWSLGGLGEKLFF. In DNA, the CDR3 is TGTGCCTGGAGCCTAGGGGGCTTGGGTGAAAAACTGTTTTTT.

The chain has TRBV19 and TRBJ1-2, with TRBD1 identical over 10 bases. Germline lookup yields CDR1 LNHDA and CDR2 SQIVND (reference sequence). There are 15 residues in the CDR3. V dropped 10 bases and J dropped 6; count of bases not matched to a gene: 14. This CDR3 reads CAIKGQGVLSDGYTF. DNA for the CDR3: TGTGCCATCAAAGGACAGGGGGTCTTGTCGGATGGCTACACCTTC.

The chain links TRBV24-1 to TRBJ2-3; 10 bases map to TRBD2. The V gene end was trimmed by 9 bases and the J gene end by 6 bases; junction bases not matched to a gene: 5. Germline V lookup: CDR1 KGHDR, CDR2 SFDVKD. The CDR3 sequence is 13 residues long. CDR3 DNA sequence: TGTGCCACCTCTAGCGGGAGCGGGGATACGCAGTATTTT. This gives the protein CATSSGSGDTQYF.

The chain has TRBV20-1 and TRBJ2-7, with TRBD2 matching 10 bases. After removal of 3 bases from V and 4 bases from J, the junction contained 12 bases not matched to a gene. Per germline, CDR1 DFQATT and CDR2 SNEGSKA (reference sequence). The CDR3 totals 16 residues. This CDR3 is CSASSTSGLPPYEQYF. The CDR3, as DNA: TGCAGTGCTAGTTCGACTAGCGGGCTCCCACCTTACGAGCAGTACTTC.

The rearrangement joins TRBV28 to TRBJ2-1; 10 nucleotides agree with TRBD1. The CDR3 is made up of 14 amino acids. J was trimmed by 9 bases and V by 6 bases; bases with no gene match: 8. Germline V gene data show CDR1 as MDHEN and CDR2 as SYDVKM. The CDR3 coding sequence is TGTGCCAGCAGCGTCCAGACAGGGGGCTCTGAGCAGTTCTTC. Its translation: CASSVQTGGSEQFF.

This clone appeared once. The DNA of the CDR3 is TGTGCCAGCAGCTTGGTAAGGCAGGAAAACATTCAGTACTTC. Protein sequence: CASSLVRQENIQYF. The chain couples TRBV5-6 to TRBJ2-4; D gene uncertain. Germline CDR1 reads SGHDT; CDR2 reads YYEEEE. V lost 0 bases and J lost 5, with 9 bases in between. The CDR3 length is 14 residues.

CDR3 region: CASSFPDRAPSEAFF. DNA for the CDR3: TGTGCCAGCAGCTTCCCAGACAGGGCCCCGAGTGAAGCTTTCTTT. The V and J genes are TRBV7-9 and TRBJ1-1; 7 nucleotides line up with TRBD1. J was trimmed by 7 bases and V by 3 bases; bases with no gene match: 11. CDR3 length: 15 residues. The germline V gene encodes CDR1 SEHNR and CDR2 FQNEAQ (reference sequence). Together with reference TRBV7-9 and TRBJ1-1, the CDR3 gives the full variable domain: DTGVSQNPRHKITKRGQNVTFRCDPISEHNRLYWYRQTLGQGPEFLTYFQNEAQLEKSRLLSDRFSAERPKGSFSTLEIQRTEQGDSAMYLCASSFPDRAPSEAFFGQGTRLTVV.